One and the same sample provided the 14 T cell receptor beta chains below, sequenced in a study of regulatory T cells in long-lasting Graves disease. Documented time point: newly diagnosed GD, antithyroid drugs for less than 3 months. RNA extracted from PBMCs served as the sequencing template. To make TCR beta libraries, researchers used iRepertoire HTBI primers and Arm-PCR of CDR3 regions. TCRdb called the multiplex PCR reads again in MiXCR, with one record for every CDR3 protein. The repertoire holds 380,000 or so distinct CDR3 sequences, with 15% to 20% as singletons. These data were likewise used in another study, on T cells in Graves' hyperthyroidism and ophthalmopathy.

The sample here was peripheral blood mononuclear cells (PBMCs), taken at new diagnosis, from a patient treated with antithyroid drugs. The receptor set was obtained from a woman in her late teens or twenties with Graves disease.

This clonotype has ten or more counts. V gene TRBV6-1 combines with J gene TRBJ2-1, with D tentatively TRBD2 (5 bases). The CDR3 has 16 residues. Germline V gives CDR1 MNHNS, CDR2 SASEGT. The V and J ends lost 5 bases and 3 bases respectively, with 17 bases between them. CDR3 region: CASSPRQRIDYNEQFF. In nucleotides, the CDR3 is TGTGCCAGCAGTCCCCGCCAGCGGATAGACTACAATGAGCAGTTCTTC.

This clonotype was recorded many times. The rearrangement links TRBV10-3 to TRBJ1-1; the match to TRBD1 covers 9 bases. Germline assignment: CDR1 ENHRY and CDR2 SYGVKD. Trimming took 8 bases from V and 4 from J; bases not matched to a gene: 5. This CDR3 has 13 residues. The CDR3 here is CAIGTGRPTEAFF. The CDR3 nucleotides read TGTGCCATCGGGACAGGGCGCCCCACTGAAGCTTTCTTT.

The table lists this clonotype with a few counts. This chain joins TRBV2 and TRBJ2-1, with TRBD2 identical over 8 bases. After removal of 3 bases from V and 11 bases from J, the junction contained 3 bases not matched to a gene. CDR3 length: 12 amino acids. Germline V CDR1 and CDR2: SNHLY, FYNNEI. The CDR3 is CASSELAGKQFF. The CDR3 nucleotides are TGTGCCAGCAGTGAGTTAGCGGGAAAGCAGTTCTTC.

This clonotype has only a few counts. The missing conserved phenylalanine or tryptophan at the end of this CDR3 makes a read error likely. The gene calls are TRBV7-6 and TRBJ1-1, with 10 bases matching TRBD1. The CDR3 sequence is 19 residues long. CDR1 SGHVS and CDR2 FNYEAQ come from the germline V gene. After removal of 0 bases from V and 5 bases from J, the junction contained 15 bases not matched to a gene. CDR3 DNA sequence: TGTGCCAGCAGCTTAGCCGGGGTGGCGACAGGGGGCGCGGGAACTGAAGCTTTCTCT. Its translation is CASSLAGVATGGAGTEAFS.

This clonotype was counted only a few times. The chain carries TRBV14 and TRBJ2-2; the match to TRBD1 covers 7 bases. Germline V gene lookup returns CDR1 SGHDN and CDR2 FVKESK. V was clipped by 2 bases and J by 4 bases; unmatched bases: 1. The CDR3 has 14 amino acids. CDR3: CASSQYRGTGELFF. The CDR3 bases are TGTGCCAGCAGCCAATACAGGGGCACCGGGGAGCTGTTTTTT.

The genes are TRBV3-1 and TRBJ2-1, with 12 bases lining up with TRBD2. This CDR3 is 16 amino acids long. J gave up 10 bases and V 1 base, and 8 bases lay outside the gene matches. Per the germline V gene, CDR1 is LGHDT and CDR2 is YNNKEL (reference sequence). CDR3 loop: CASSQAGLAGTGEQFF. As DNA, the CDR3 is TGTGCCAGCAGCCAAGCGGGACTAGCGGGTACAGGGGAGCAGTTCTTC.

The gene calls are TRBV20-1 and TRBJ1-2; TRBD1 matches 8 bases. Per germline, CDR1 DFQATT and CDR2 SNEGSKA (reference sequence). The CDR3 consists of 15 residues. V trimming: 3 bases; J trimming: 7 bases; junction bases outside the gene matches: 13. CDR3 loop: CSASPPGQEFGGYTF. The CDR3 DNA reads TGCAGTGCTAGCCCCCCGGGACAGGAGTTCGGTGGCTACACCTTC.

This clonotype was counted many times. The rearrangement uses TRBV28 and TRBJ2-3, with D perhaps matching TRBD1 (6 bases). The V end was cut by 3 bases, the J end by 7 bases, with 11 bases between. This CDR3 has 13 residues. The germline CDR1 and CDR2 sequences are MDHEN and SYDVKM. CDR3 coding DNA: TGTGCCAGCAGTTTGGACAGAACCAATACGCAGTATTTT. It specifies CASSLDRTNTQYF.

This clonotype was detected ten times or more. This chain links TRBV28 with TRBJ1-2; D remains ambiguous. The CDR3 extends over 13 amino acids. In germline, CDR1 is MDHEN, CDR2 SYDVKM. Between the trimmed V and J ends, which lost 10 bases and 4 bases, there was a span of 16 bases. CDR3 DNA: TGTGCCACCTCGTTCGTACAACTCTATGGCTACACCTTC. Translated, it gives CATSFVQLYGYTF.

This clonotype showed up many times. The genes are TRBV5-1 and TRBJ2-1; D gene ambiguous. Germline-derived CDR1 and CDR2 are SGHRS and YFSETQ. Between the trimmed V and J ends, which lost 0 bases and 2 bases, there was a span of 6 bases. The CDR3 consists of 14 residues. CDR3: CASSLELPYNEQFF. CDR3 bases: TGCGCCAGCAGCTTGGAACTACCCTACAATGAGCAGTTCTTC.

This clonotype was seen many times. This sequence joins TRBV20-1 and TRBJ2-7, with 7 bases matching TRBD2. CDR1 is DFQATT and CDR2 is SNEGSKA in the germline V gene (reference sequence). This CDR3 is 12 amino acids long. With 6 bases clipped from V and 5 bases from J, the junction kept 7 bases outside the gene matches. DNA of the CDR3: TGCAGTGCCAGCATTGGGAGGGACGAGCAGTACTTC. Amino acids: CSASIGRDEQYF.

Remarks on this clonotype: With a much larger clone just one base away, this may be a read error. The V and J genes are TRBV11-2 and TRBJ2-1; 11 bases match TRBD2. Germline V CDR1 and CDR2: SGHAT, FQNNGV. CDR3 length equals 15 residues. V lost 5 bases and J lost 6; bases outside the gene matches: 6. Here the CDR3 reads CASSRRLAGTNEQFF. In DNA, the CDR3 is TGTGCCAGCAGCAGGAGACTAGCGGGGACCAATGAGCAGTTCTTC. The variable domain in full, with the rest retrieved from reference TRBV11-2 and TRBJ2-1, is EAGVAQSPRYKIIEKRQSVAFWCNPISGHATLYWYQQILGQGPKLLIQFQNNGVVDDSQLPKDRFSAERLKGVDSTLKIQPAKLEDSAVYLCASSRRLAGTNEQFFGPGTRLTVL.

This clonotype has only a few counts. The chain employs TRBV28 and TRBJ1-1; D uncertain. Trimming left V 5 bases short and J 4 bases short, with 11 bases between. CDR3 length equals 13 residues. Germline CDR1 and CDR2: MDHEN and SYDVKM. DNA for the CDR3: TGTGCCAGCAGTCGAGACATTCTCACTGAAGCTTTCTTT. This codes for CASSRDILTEAFF.

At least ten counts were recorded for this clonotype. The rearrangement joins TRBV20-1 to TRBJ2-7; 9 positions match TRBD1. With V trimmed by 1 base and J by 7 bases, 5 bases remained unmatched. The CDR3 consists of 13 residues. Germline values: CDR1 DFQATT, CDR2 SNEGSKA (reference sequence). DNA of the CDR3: TGCAGTGCTAGAGGGGACAGGGTAGGAGAGCAGTACTTC. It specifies CSARGDRVGEQYF.